The 31 T cell receptor beta chains given below trace back to one sample, sequenced in a study of T cell changes during pregnancy in multiple sclerosis. Assay: immunoSEQ multiplex PCR; the TCRdb copy retains only in-frame clones and omits some. The sample has about 100,000 clones; approximately 93% are singletons. The sequencing used peripheral blood, collected after pregnancy. These receptors all stem from a female donor with multiple sclerosis, enrolled in a pregnancy study.

The chain carries TRBV2 and TRBJ2-2, with 8 positions matching TRBD1. Germline assignment: CDR1 SNHLY and CDR2 FYNNEI. The CDR3 is 15 residues long. The J segment lost 6 bases and the V segment lost 6 bases, leaving 9 bases of the junction unmatched. The CDR3 DNA is TGTGCCAGCAGAACCGACAGGGGATCATCCGGGGAGCTGTTTTTT. It translates to CASRTDRGSSGELFF.

J is TRBJ2-5 and V is TRBV5-6, with TRBD1 identical over 7 bases. Germline V lookup: CDR1 SGHDT, CDR2 YYEEEE. This CDR3 comprises 14 residues. V shed 3 bases, J shed 1 base, and the junction held 3 bases outside the gene matches. CDR3 nucleotides: TGTGCCAGCAGCTATCAGGGGGTCCAAGAGACCCAGTACTTC. It translates to CASSYQGVQETQYF.

This chain links TRBV27 with TRBJ2-7; TRBD2 might be the D (6 bases). The V and J ends lost 3 bases and 2 bases respectively, with 11 bases between them. This CDR3 region has 14 residues. Germline V gene data show CDR1 as MNHEY and CDR2 as SMNVEV (reference sequence). Here the CDR3 reads CASSLIGGTYEQYF. CDR3 DNA sequence: TGTGCCAGCAGTTTGATTGGCGGGACCTACGAGCAGTACTTC.

This chain links TRBV4-3 with TRBJ2-1; 9 bases fit TRBD2. CDR3 size: 17 residues. From germline, CDR1 is LGHNA and CDR2 YSLEER. The ends lost 4 bases at V and 2 bases at J; junction bases unmatched: 9. The CDR3 nucleotides are TGCGCCAGCAGCCCAGCCGTAGCGGGAGTTCCCTACAATGAGCAGTTCTTC. Protein: CASSPAVAGVPYNEQFF.

The chain combines TRBV7-2 with TRBJ2-1, with TRBD2 matching 7 bases. The CDR3 has 16 residues. Trimming at V came to 3 bases and at J to 4 bases, leaving 9 bases not matched to a gene. Germline V lookup: CDR1 SGHTA, CDR2 FQGNSA. The DNA of the CDR3 is TGTGCCAGCAGCTTTGAGTCCGGACTAGGGTACAATGAGCAGTTCTTC. As protein: CASSFESGLGYNEQFF.

The chain recombines TRBV25-1 with TRBJ2-1; 10 bases fit TRBD2. After removal of 2 bases from V and 7 bases from J, the junction contained 11 bases not matched to a gene. CDR1 is MGHDK and CDR2 is SYGVNS in the germline V gene. This CDR3 has 17 residues. This CDR3 reads CASSEGGSGRFRNEQFF. In DNA form, the CDR3 reads TGTGCCAGCAGTGAAGGAGGTAGCGGGAGGTTTAGGAATGAGCAGTTCTTC.

This clone was counted once. V usage is TRBV19 and J usage is TRBJ2-7, with unresolved D. Germline-derived CDR1 and CDR2 are LNHDA and SQIVND (reference sequence). V dropped 3 bases and J dropped 1 base, with 7 bases sitting between them. The CDR3 covers 13 residues. The CDR3 loop is CASSIHVSYEQYF. The CDR3 nucleotides read TGTGCCAGTAGTATCCATGTTTCCTACGAGCAGTACTTC.

This clone was seen a single time. For the CDR3, the DNA is TGTGCCAGCAGAGGACAGGGGGATCCGGATGGCTACACCTTC. Residues: CASRGQGDPDGYTF. The chain couples TRBV6-4 to TRBJ1-2; 10 bases map to TRBD1. Looked up from germline, CDR1 is MRHNA and CDR2 is SNTAGT. With 6 bases clipped from V and 6 bases from J, the junction kept 7 bases outside the gene matches. The length of the CDR3 is 14 residues.

In this sample, this clone turned up a few times. The chain links TRBV10-1 to TRBJ2-7, with unresolved D. CDR1 and CDR2 from the germline V gene are WNHNN and SYGVQD (reference sequence). This CDR3 has 10 residues. Trimming removed 7 bases at V and 6 bases at J, with 7 bases between. CDR3 nucleotide sequence: TGCGCCAGCATCTCCCGCGAGCAGTACTTC. Translated: CASISREQYF.

The V and J genes are TRBV6-4 and TRBJ2-3; no firm D call. Trimming removed 3 bases from V and 0 bases from J, with 13 bases in between. Germline-derived CDR1 and CDR2 are MRHNA and SNTAGT. The CDR3 length is 16 residues. CDR3 coding DNA: TGTGCCAGCAGTGAACCCCCAGACTTTAGCACAGATACGCAGTATTTT. Protein: CASSEPPDFSTDTQYF.

This clone has only one observation. This rearrangement joins TRBV5-1 to TRBJ2-3; D gene uncertain. V was shortened by 4 bases and J by 1 base, with 7 bases between the two germline ends. Germline CDR1 SGHRS, CDR2 YFSETQ. The CDR3 sequence is 13 residues long. The CDR3 reads CASSSHGTDTQYF. CDR3 in DNA: TGCGCCAGCAGCAGCCACGGCACAGATACGCAGTATTTT.

The chain uses TRBV7-6 and TRBJ1-1, with D possibly matching TRBD1 (5 bases). The CDR3 runs to 15 residues. V was clipped by 2 bases and J by 4 bases, with 14 bases between them. Germline lookup yields CDR1 SGHVS and CDR2 FNYEAQ. CDR3 nucleotide sequence: TGTGCCAGCAGCTTATTCGCGGGGCGACGCACTGAAGCTTTCTTT. Translation: CASSLFAGRRTEAFF.

The J gene is TRBJ1-1, the V gene TRBV30; D ambiguous. CDR1 is GTSNPN and CDR2 is SVGIG in the germline V gene (reference sequence). V was trimmed by 1 base and J by 1 base, leaving 7 bases between them. CDR3 length: 13 amino acids. CDR3 DNA sequence: TGTGCCTGGAGTGATCCCAGGAACACTGAAGCTTTCTTT. This sequence encodes CAWSDPRNTEAFF.

The chain combines TRBV27 with TRBJ1-2, with D perhaps TRBD1 (5 bases). V lost 3 bases to trimming and J lost 2 bases, with 10 bases between them. From germline, CDR1 is MNHEY and CDR2 SMNVEV (reference sequence). CDR3 length: 14 amino acids. This CDR3 reads CASSFRRGNYGYTF. For the CDR3, the DNA is TGTGCCAGCAGTTTTCGCCGGGGGAACTATGGCTACACCTTC.

This clone appeared once. This rearrangement joins TRBV30 to TRBJ1-5, with TRBD1 as a possible D gene (5 bases). V shed 1 base and J shed 5 bases, with 9 bases lying between them. The length of the CDR3 is 13 residues. The germline V gene has CDR1 GTSNPN and CDR2 SVGIG (reference sequence). This CDR3 reads CAWSAGLDQPQHF. DNA of the CDR3: TGTGCCTGGAGTGCAGGGCTAGATCAGCCCCAGCATTTT.

The chain recombines TRBV19 with TRBJ2-1; TRBD2 might be the D (7 bases). This CDR3 is built from 14 residues. The germline CDR1 and CDR2 sequences are LNHDA and SQIVND (reference sequence). The V end was cut by 5 bases, the J end by 5 bases, with 13 bases between. Here the CDR3 reads CASSWGGKNNEQFF. For the CDR3, the DNA is TGTGCCAGTAGTTGGGGGGGCAAAAACAATGAGCAGTTCTTC.

CDR3 in DNA: TGCGCCAGCAGTGATCCGAGGTGGGCCTACGAGCAGTACTTC. This translates into CASSDPRWAYEQYF. The chain links TRBV10-1 to TRBJ2-7; no clear D gene. V gave up 3 bases and J gave up 2 bases, with 11 bases separating them. CDR3 length equals 14 residues. Looked up from germline, CDR1 is WNHNN and CDR2 is SYGVQD (reference sequence).

The genes are TRBV7-2 and TRBJ2-7, with a weak D call TRBD1 (6 bases). Trimming removed 5 bases from V and 6 bases from J, with 20 bases in between. The CDR3 contains 15 residues. Germline CDR1 is SGHTA and CDR2 is FQGNSA. The CDR3: CASSPQPGERFEQYF. CDR3 DNA: TGTGCCAGCAGCCCCCAGCCAGGGGAAAGGTTCGAGCAGTACTTC.

This clone is a singleton in its sample. V is TRBV6-6 and J is TRBJ2-1; D ambiguous. Germline lookup yields CDR1 MNHNY and CDR2 SVGAGI (reference sequence). Trimming cost V 6 bases and J 9 bases, with 21 bases left between them. The CDR3 totals 15 residues. The CDR3 nucleotides are TGTGCCAGCAGCACATCTCGGGTGTTAGATGGTGAGCAGTTCTTC. Encoded protein: CASSTSRVLDGEQFF.

The CDR3 loop is CAISEARTAGGYEQYF. The CDR3 coding sequence is TGTGCCATCAGTGAGGCCAGGACAGCAGGAGGCTACGAGCAGTACTTC. This chain links TRBV10-3 with TRBJ2-7; TRBD1 is a possible D gene (6 bases). The CDR3 sequence is 16 residues long. Trimming removed 2 bases at V and 3 bases at J, with 17 bases between. Germline CDR1 ENHRY, CDR2 SYGVKD.

The table lists this clone with a few counts. The V call is TRBV6-6, the J call TRBJ1-5, with D possibly matching TRBD1 (5 bases). The CDR3 totals 13 residues. V was pared by 8 bases and J by 4 bases, with 12 bases between. Per germline, CDR1 MNHNY and CDR2 SVGAGI (reference sequence). The CDR3 sequence is CASGRVRNQPQHF. In DNA, the CDR3 is TGTGCCAGCGGCAGGGTTAGGAATCAGCCCCAGCATTTT.

This chain uses TRBV5-1 with TRBJ2-2; 7 nucleotides align to TRBD1. The CDR3 covers 15 residues. Germline loops: CDR1 SGHRS, CDR2 YFSETQ. V shed 4 bases, J shed 5 bases, and the junction held 8 bases outside the gene matches. CDR3 region: CASSLRDSITGELFF. CDR3 nucleotide sequence: TGCGCCAGCAGCCTCCGGGACAGTATAACCGGGGAGCTGTTTTTT.

This sequence joins TRBV27 and TRBJ1-2, with no clear D. The CDR3 loop spans 15 amino acids. V was trimmed by 4 bases and J by 1 base, leaving 13 bases between them. The germline V gene has CDR1 MNHEY and CDR2 SMNVEV (reference sequence). The CDR3 here is CASSYWPGDNYGYTF. In nucleotides, the CDR3 is TGTGCCAGCAGTTATTGGCCGGGAGATAACTATGGCTACACCTTC.

For this clone: Other nucleotide sequences from this sample produce the same CDR3. The CDR3 nucleotides read TGTGCCAGCAGCTCAGGACTAGCGGGAGGCGAGCAGTACTTC. The encoded protein is CASSSGLAGGEQYF. The rearrangement joins TRBV7-2 to TRBJ2-7, with TRBD2 matching 14 bases. The CDR3 is 14 amino acids. The germline gives CDR1 SGHTA, CDR2 FQGNSA. V trimming: 4 bases; J trimming: 6 bases; junction bases outside the gene matches: 2.

The chain is built from TRBV7-9 and TRBJ1-1, with a weak D call TRBD1 (6 bases). V was cut by 5 bases and J by 1 base, with 8 bases left in between. Germline CDR1 reads SEHNR; CDR2 reads FQNEAQ (reference sequence). The CDR3 runs to 13 residues. The CDR3 spells CASSPTGNTEAFF. The CDR3 region has the DNA TGTGCCAGCAGCCCGACAGGGAACACTGAAGCTTTCTTT. Full variable domain (rest looked up from reference TRBV7-9 and TRBJ1-1): DTGVSQNPRHKITKRGQNVTFRCDPISEHNRLYWYRQTLGQGPEFLTYFQNEAQLEKSRLLSDRFSAERPKGSFSTLEIQRTEQGDSAMYLCASSPTGNTEAFFGQGTRLTVV.

The J gene is TRBJ2-1, the V gene TRBV5-6; D not resolved. Germline V gene data show CDR1 as SGHDT and CDR2 as YYEEEE. The CDR3 is 11 residues long. V lost 1 base and J lost 8, with 4 bases in between. Written as DNA, the CDR3 is TGTGCCAGCAGCTTGAGCCATGAGCAGTTCTTC. This translates into CASSLSHEQFF.

The chain has TRBV28 and TRBJ2-3, with D perhaps TRBD1 (5 bases). CDR3 size: 12 residues. With 6 bases removed from V and 1 base from J, the gap between germline ends came to 5 bases. The V gene's germline CDR1 is MDHEN and CDR2 SYDVKM. DNA for the CDR3: TGTGCCAGCAGACAGGGCACAGATACGCAGTATTTT. Protein: CASRQGTDTQYF.

The chain employs TRBV4-1 and TRBJ2-1; 7 bases are shared with TRBD2. The CDR3 has 17 amino acids. The J segment lost 4 bases and the V segment lost 0 bases, leaving 9 bases of the junction unmatched. CDR1 is MGHRA, CDR2 YSYEKL, per germline. CDR3 DNA sequence: TGCGCCAGCAGCCAAGACGACGGGGGAGCGGGATACAATGAGCAGTTCTTC. Amino acid sequence: CASSQDDGGAGYNEQFF.

The chain uses TRBV13 and TRBJ2-1; 14 nucleotides line up with TRBD2. Looked up from germline, CDR1 is PRHDT and CDR2 is FYEKMQ (reference sequence). V lost 5 bases, J lost 7 bases, and 10 bases stayed unmatched. The CDR3 loop spans 17 amino acids. Here the CDR3 reads CASSTRLAGGPGNEQFF. The CDR3 DNA sequence: TGTGCCAGCAGCACCCGACTAGCGGGAGGGCCGGGTAATGAGCAGTTCTTC.

The chain links TRBV15 to TRBJ2-7; 11 bases are shared with TRBD2. The V gene's germline CDR1 is LNHNV and CDR2 YYDKDF (reference sequence). The CDR3 extends over 15 amino acids. The ends lost 5 bases at V and 2 bases at J; junction bases unmatched: 5. CDR3 in DNA: TGTGCCACCAGCGAGAGACTAGCGGGAACCTACGAGCAGTACTTC. Translated, it gives CATSERLAGTYEQYF.

The rearrangement uses TRBV30 and TRBJ2-4; no reliable D call. The CDR3 has 14 amino acids. The V end was cut by 3 bases, the J end by 3 bases, with 12 bases between. Per the germline V gene, CDR1 is GTSNPN and CDR2 is SVGIG (reference sequence). CDR3 sequence reads: CAWSLSQFKNIQYF. In nucleotides, the CDR3 is TGTGCCTGGAGCTTATCACAGTTCAAAAACATTCAGTACTTC.